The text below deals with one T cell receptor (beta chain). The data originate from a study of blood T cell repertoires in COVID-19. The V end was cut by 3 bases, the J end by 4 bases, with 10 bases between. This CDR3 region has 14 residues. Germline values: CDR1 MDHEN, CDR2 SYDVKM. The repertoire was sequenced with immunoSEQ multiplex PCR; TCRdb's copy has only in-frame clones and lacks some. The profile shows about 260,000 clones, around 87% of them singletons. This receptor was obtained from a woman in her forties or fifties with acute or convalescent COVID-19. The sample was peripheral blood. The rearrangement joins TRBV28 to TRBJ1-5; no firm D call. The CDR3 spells CASSFPGDNQPQHF. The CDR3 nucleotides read TGTGCCAGCAGTTTCCCGGGTGATAATCAGCCCCAGCATTTT.